Each of the 28 T cell receptor beta chains below was sequenced from the same sample in a study of blood T cell repertoires in COVID-19. Repertoires were generated with immunoSEQ multiplex PCR, while TCRdb's copy carries only in-frame clones and drops some. The repertoire consists of about 55,000 clones, with 75% to 95% occurring once and the leading ten covering under 15%. The specimen was peripheral blood. The receptor set was obtained from a human donor with active COVID-19. The donor label of this sample is uncertain.

This sequence joins TRBV7-9 and TRBJ1-1; D may be TRBD1 (6 bases). This CDR3 region has 14 residues. V was clipped by 3 bases and J by 0 bases, with 8 bases between them. Germline assignment: CDR1 SEHNR and CDR2 FQNEAQ (reference sequence). The CDR3 DNA follows: TGTGCCAGCAGCTTCGACAGGATGAACACTGAAGCTTTCTTT. It yields the protein CASSFDRMNTEAFF.

The chain recombines TRBV3-1 (or the pseudogene TRBV3-2) with TRBJ2-2, with TRBD1 matching 7 bases. Looked up from germline, CDR1 is LGHDT and CDR2 is YNNKEL (reference sequence). The length of the CDR3 is 16 residues. Trimming took 5 bases from V and 1 from J; bases not matched to a gene: 7. In DNA, the CDR3 is TGTGCCAGCAGCGATTGGCGGACAGGGAACACCGGGGAGCTGTTTTTT. It codes for CASSDWRTGNTGELFF.

The chain recombines TRBV3-1 (or the pseudogene TRBV3-2) with TRBJ1-4; 10 bases align to TRBD1. The CDR3 is made up of 14 amino acids. The germline CDR1 and CDR2 sequences are LGHDT and YNNKEL (reference sequence). V dropped 3 bases and J dropped 7; count of bases not matched to a gene: 2. The CDR3 loop reads CASSQGQGSEKLFF. In nucleotides, the CDR3 is TGTGCCAGCAGCCAGGGACAGGGGAGTGAAAAACTGTTTTTT.

This chain's CDR3 is CASSPRTGDEQYF. CDR3 coding DNA: TGTGCCAGCTCACCAAGGACAGGGGACGAGCAGTACTTC. This chain links TRBV18 with TRBJ2-7; 9 nucleotides agree with TRBD1. J lost 5 bases, V lost 2 bases, and 1 base had no gene match. Germline values: CDR1 KGHSH, CDR2 LQKENI. The CDR3 is made up of 13 amino acids.

V gene TRBV5-4 combines with J gene TRBJ1-1, with 11 bases that match TRBD1. V shed 4 bases, J shed 1 base, and the junction held 6 bases outside the gene matches. The CDR3 spans 16 residues. Germline loops: CDR1 SGHNT, CDR2 YYREEE (reference sequence). In DNA, the CDR3 is TGTGCCAGCAGCAGTGGACAGGGGGCGGCGAACACTGAAGCTTTCTTT. Encoded protein: CASSSGQGAANTEAFF.

CDR3 DNA: TGTGCCAGCAGCGTAGGGTGGGGGGTGGCTACCTACGAGCAGTACTTC. This encodes CASSVGWGVATYEQYF. This chain joins TRBV9 and TRBJ2-7; D is possibly TRBD2 (6 bases). Germline V gene lookup returns CDR1 SGDLS and CDR2 YYNGEE. This CDR3 has 16 amino acids. V lost 0 bases to trimming and J lost 2 bases, with 15 bases between them. Drawing the rest from reference TRBV9 and TRBJ2-7, the complete variable domain is DSGVTQTPKHLITATGQRVTLRCSPRSGDLSVYWYQQSLDQGLQFLIQYYNGEERAKGNILERFSAQQFPDLHSELNLSSLELGDSALYFCASSVGWGVATYEQYFGPGTRLTVT.

The chain employs TRBV5-1 and TRBJ2-3; TRBD2 matches 8 bases. The germline CDR1 and CDR2 sequences are SGHRS and YFSETQ. This CDR3 contains 15 residues. V was pared by 4 bases and J by 3 bases, with 7 bases of the junction left unmatched. The CDR3 coding sequence is TGCGCCAGCAGCCTCCTAGCGGGTAGTACAGATACGCAGTATTTT. This gives the protein CASSLLAGSTDTQYF.

This clone was seen only once. The chain uses TRBV6-2 or TRBV6-3 and TRBJ2-7, with D possibly TRBD2 on 5 matching bases. V lost 6 bases and J lost 7, with 16 bases in between. There are 13 residues in the CDR3. The germline V gene encodes CDR1 MNHEY and CDR2 SVGEGT. CDR3 loop: CASSSPVSGEQYV. CDR3 coding DNA: TGTGCCAGCAGCAGTCCGGTCTCGGGGGAGCAGTACGTC.

This clone was detected only a few times. V usage is TRBV6-6 and J usage is TRBJ2-7, with D unresolved. Germline values: CDR1 MNHNY, CDR2 SVGAGI (reference sequence). The CDR3 spans 11 residues. The V gene lost 6 bases and the J gene lost 2 bases, with 5 bases spanning the gap. The CDR3 protein is CASSSTYEQYV. The CDR3 nucleotides read TGTGCCAGCAGCTCTACCTACGAGCAGTACGTC.

The chain uses TRBV6-6 and TRBJ2-5; 9 bases fit TRBD2. CDR1 and CDR2 (germline): MNHNY, SVGAGI (reference sequence). The junction had 3 bases not matched to a gene; V was cut back by 2 bases and J by 5 bases. The CDR3 is made up of 14 amino acids. As DNA, the CDR3 is TGTGCCAGCAGTTACCTAGCGGGGCAGGAGACCCAGTACTTC. Translating it yields CASSYLAGQETQYF.

The chain combines TRBV5-1 with TRBJ2-1; 9 bases are a match to TRBD2. Germline V gene sequence: CDR1 SGHRS, CDR2 YFSETQ. CDR3 length equals 16 residues. V was clipped by 4 bases and J by 6 bases; unmatched bases: 11. The CDR3 protein is CASSRQQTSGTNEQFF. CDR3 DNA: TGCGCCAGCAGCCGACAACAGACTAGCGGAACCAATGAGCAGTTCTTC.

The chain carries TRBV28 and TRBJ1-1; perhaps TRBD1 as D (5 bases). Germline assignment: CDR1 MDHEN and CDR2 SYDVKM. V was pared by 6 bases and J by 1 base, with 21 bases between. The CDR3 sequence is 17 residues long. CDR3 DNA sequence: TGTGCCAGCAGACTTACCCAGGGTGCGGGGGAGAACACTGAAGCTTTCTTT. Its protein is CASRLTQGAGENTEAFF.

This clone has a single count. The chain joins TRBV5-4 to TRBJ1-5; 7 bases align to TRBD1. The CDR3 covers 13 residues. CDR1 and CDR2 from the germline V gene are SGHNT and YYREEE (reference sequence). V lost 2 bases to trimming and J lost 5 bases; unmatched junction nucleotides: 1. The CDR3 bases are TGTGCCAGCAGCTTCGACAGGGATCAGCCCCAGCATTTT. Protein product: CASSFDRDQPQHF.

The V gene is TRBV7-6, the J gene TRBJ2-3, with TRBD1 identical over 8 bases. CDR1 SGHVS and CDR2 FNYEAQ come from the germline V gene. V dropped 0 bases and J dropped 7; count of bases not matched to a gene: 15. CDR3 size: 18 residues. CDR3 protein: CASSLASGTGSFFYTQYF. In DNA form, the CDR3 reads TGTGCCAGCAGCTTAGCGTCCGGGACAGGTTCTTTTTTCTATACGCAGTATTTT.

This chain joins TRBV12-5 and TRBJ2-3; TRBD2 aligns across 10 bases. Germline trimming cut 7 bases from V and 2 bases from J; bases unmatched to any gene: 12. Germline lookup yields CDR1 LGHNT and CDR2 FRNRAP. The CDR3 runs 17 residues. The CDR3 nucleotides read TGTGCTAGTGCCGCCAGGGGGCTAGCGGGAGACACAGATACGCAGTATTTT. Translating it yields CASAARGLAGDTDTQYF.

This clone appeared a few times. The junction and the germline gene differ at one end; a read error may be behind it. The chain has TRBV2 and TRBJ1-5, with 7 bases that match TRBD1. CDR3 length: 14 amino acids. Looked up from germline, CDR1 is SNHLY and CDR2 is FYNNEI. CDR3 region: CASREGASNQPQHF. Written as DNA, the CDR3 is TGTGCCAGCCGTGAGGGGGCAAGCAATCAGCCCCAGCATTTT.

The V gene is TRBV5-4, the J gene TRBJ1-1, with 10 bases matching TRBD1. Germline V lookup: CDR1 SGHNT, CDR2 YYREEE (reference sequence). The CDR3 runs 15 residues. The junction had 6 bases not matched to a gene; V was cut back by 2 bases and J by 5 bases. The CDR3 reads CASSLRQGAGTEAFF. The CDR3 DNA reads as TGTGCCAGCAGCTTAAGACAGGGGGCTGGGACTGAAGCTTTCTTT.

The rearrangement links TRBV6-1 to TRBJ2-3, with 9 bases aligning to TRBD1. This CDR3 is 18 amino acids long. CDR1 is MNHNS, CDR2 SASEGT, per germline. J was trimmed by 0 bases and V by 1 base; bases with no gene match: 8. The CDR3 loop is CASSEVFGQGLSTDTQYF. The CDR3 DNA reads as TGTGCCAGCAGTGAAGTCTTTGGACAGGGGCTTAGCACAGATACGCAGTATTTT.

This chain joins TRBV27 and TRBJ2-2, with D possibly matching TRBD1 (5 bases). V was pared by 3 bases and J by 4 bases, with 12 bases between. Germline loops: CDR1 MNHEY, CDR2 SMNVEV (reference sequence). CDR3 size: 15 residues. CDR3: CASSLKGLGTGELFF. In DNA form, the CDR3 reads TGTGCCAGCAGTTTGAAGGGGCTGGGCACCGGGGAGCTGTTTTTT.

The chain has TRBV29-1 and TRBJ2-7; D might be TRBD2 (5 bases). The CDR3 is made up of 12 amino acids. The V end was cut by 7 bases, the J end by 2 bases, with 12 bases between. Germline values: CDR1 SQVTM, CDR2 ANQGSEA. The CDR3 DNA reads as TGCAGCGCCCACGGGAACGCCTACGAGCAGTACTTC. Translated, it gives CSAHGNAYEQYF.

The J gene is TRBJ1-2, the V gene TRBV18, with 7 bases lining up with TRBD1. Looked up from germline, CDR1 is KGHSH and CDR2 is LQKENI. V was pared by 6 bases and J by 4 bases, with 5 bases of the junction left unmatched. The CDR3 covers 13 residues. The CDR3 spells CASSLGQPYGYTF. For the CDR3, the DNA is TGTGCCAGCTCTCTGGGACAGCCCTATGGCTACACCTTC.

This chain uses TRBV7-9 with TRBJ2-7, with D maybe TRBD1 (6 bases). Trimming took 3 bases from V and 8 from J, leaving 14 bases between them. The CDR3 is made up of 13 amino acids. Germline assignment: CDR1 SEHNR and CDR2 FQNEAQ (reference sequence). CDR3 protein: CASSLTGPRQQYF. The CDR3 DNA reads as TGTGCCAGCAGCTTGACAGGCCCCCGCCAGCAGTACTTC. Based on the CDR3 plus reference TRBV7-9 and TRBJ2-7, the full variable domain is DTGVSQNPRHKITKRGQNVTFRCDPISEHNRLYWYRQTLGQGPEFLTYFQNEAQLEKSRLLSDRFSAERPKGSFSTLEIQRTEQGDSAMYLCASSLTGPRQQYFGPGTRLTVT.

The rearrangement links TRBV18 to TRBJ2-3; 11 nucleotides line up with TRBD2. This CDR3 region has 15 residues. Losses at the gene ends were 5 bases for V and 3 bases for J; bases not matched to a gene: 4. The V gene's germline CDR1 is KGHSH and CDR2 LQKENI. CDR3 nucleotide sequence: TGTGCCAGCTCAGCGGGACTAGCGGATACAGATACGCAGTATTTT. Translated: CASSAGLADTDTQYF.

The chain recombines TRBV7-9 with TRBJ1-4; 7 bases are shared with TRBD1. This CDR3 comprises 16 residues. Trimming removed 5 bases from V and 10 bases from J; junction bases left unmatched: 16. Germline V lookup: CDR1 SEHNR, CDR2 FQNEAQ (reference sequence). The CDR3 loop is CASSQSGPRAGGKLFF. DNA for the CDR3: TGTGCCAGCAGCCAGTCGGGACCCCGAGCAGGGGGAAAACTGTTTTTT.

The chain employs TRBV21-1 and TRBJ1-5; TRBD1 is the table's D call, not checked against the DNA. TRBV21-1 constitutes a pseudogene. The CDR3 is 9 amino acids. CDR3 DNA sequence: TGTGCCAGCGACAGGGCCCAGCATTTT. Its translation: CASDRAQHF.

The chain has TRBV9 and TRBJ2-1; 9 bases map to TRBD1. V gave up 2 bases and J gave up 0 bases; unmatched junction bases: 0. The CDR3 length is 15 residues. Per germline, CDR1 SGDLS and CDR2 YYNGEE. The CDR3 region is CASSVGQGSYNEQFF. The CDR3 nucleotides read TGTGCCAGCAGCGTGGGACAGGGCTCCTACAATGAGCAGTTCTTC.

This clone has only one observation. The J gene is TRBJ2-2, the V gene TRBV7-3, with D uncertain. V was shortened by 8 bases and J by 3 bases, with 4 bases between the two germline ends. This CDR3 region has 11 residues. Germline V CDR1 and CDR2: SGHTA, FQGTGA. CDR3 residues: CASGHTGELFF. In DNA form, the CDR3 reads TGTGCCAGCGGGCACACCGGGGAGCTGTTTTTT.

This clone was seen at least ten times. The rearrangement uses TRBV10-3 and TRBJ2-1, with 8 bases matching TRBD2. After removal of 6 bases from V and 0 bases from J, the junction contained 7 bases not matched to a gene. Germline assignment: CDR1 ENHRY and CDR2 SYGVKD. CDR3 size: 16 residues. CDR3 amino acids: CAISGSGTSSYNEQFF. For the CDR3, the DNA is TGTGCCATCAGCGGGTCCGGGACTAGCTCCTACAATGAGCAGTTCTTC.